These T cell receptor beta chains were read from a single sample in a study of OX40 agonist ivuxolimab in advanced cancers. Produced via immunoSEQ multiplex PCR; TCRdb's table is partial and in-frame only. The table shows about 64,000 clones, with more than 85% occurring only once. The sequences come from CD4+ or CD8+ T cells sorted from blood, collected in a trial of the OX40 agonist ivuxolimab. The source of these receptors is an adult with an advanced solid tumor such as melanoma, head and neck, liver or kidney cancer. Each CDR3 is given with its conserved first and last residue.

cdr3_aa: CASSSTSGRAADTQYF
v_call: TRBV11-3
j_call: TRBJ2-3

cdr3_aa: CASSSFGAGATGELFF
v_call: TRBV5-4
j_call: TRBJ2-2

cdr3_aa: CAIKGPDGTENTEAFF
v_call: TRBV10-3
j_call: TRBJ1-1

cdr3_aa: CASRLAGGNSYEQYF
v_call: TRBV6-5
j_call: TRBJ2-7

cdr3_aa: CASSQVHGNKQFF
v_call: TRBV4-3
j_call: TRBJ2-1

cdr3_aa: CASSQELQGARNFQYF
v_call: TRBV4-3
j_call: TRBJ2-4

cdr3_aa: CASSFGPNTEAFF
v_call: TRBV28
j_call: TRBJ1-1

cdr3_aa: CAISESLQPPGEQYF
v_call: TRBV10-3
j_call: TRBJ2-7

cdr3_aa: CASSLGGHKGEKLFF
v_call: TRBV5-6
j_call: TRBJ1-4

cdr3_aa: CAWSVPPADTQYF
v_call: TRBV30
j_call: TRBJ2-3

cdr3_aa: CASSTGTTNYGYTF
v_call: TRBV18
j_call: TRBJ1-2